This T cell receptor (beta chain) was sequenced for a study of Graves' ophthalmopathy and Graves' hyperthyroidism. The TCR beta CDR3 regions underwent amplification from RNA transcripts. HTBI primers served in a first-round RT-PCR, which a second-round multiplex PCR followed. Using its own MiXCR run on the multiplex PCR reads, TCRdb lists one record per CDR3 protein. The data contain about 390,000 distinct CDR3 sequences, about 15% of them singletons. Ophthalmopathy absent within 18 months of follow-up marked hyperthyroidism as stable. The starting material, over 8.5 ml of fresh peripheral blood, provided the PBMCs. CDR3 length: 13 amino acids. Germline V gene data show CDR1 as MNHNS and CDR2 as SASEGT. Losses at the gene ends were 10 bases for V and 4 bases for J; bases not matched to a gene: 8.

This TCR was recovered from an adult woman with stable Graves' hyperthyroidism. The chain recombines TRBV6-1 with TRBJ2-7; 9 bases are a match to TRBD2. Sequencing was performed on peripheral blood. The CDR3 region is CATTSGLSYEQYF. As DNA, the CDR3 is TGTGCCACCACTAGCGGGCTTTCTTACGAGCAGTACTTC.